This TCR beta chain emerged from a study of shared clonotypes between healthy human individuals. The study's findings and limits: A small donor pool kept down the genetic and exposure-history diversity that was represented.

Germline V gives CDR1 MDHEN, CDR2 SYDVKM. The CDR3 has 17 residues. V shed 5 bases, J shed 3 bases, and the junction held 13 bases outside the gene matches. Deep level was the assay's run setting. The replicate PCRs on unsorted PBMC were given 300 ng DNA, which is tens of thousands of T cell genomes. The repertoire was sequenced with immunoSEQ multiplex PCR; TCRdb's copy has only in-frame clones and lacks some. The sample contains 530,000 or so clones, 60% to 80% of which appear only once. This clone showed up just once. Its specificity is not known. Each donor was a Caucasian adult residing in Nashville, Tennessee.

The clonotype was recovered from a woman in her thirties or forties in good health. Some clones in this sample may be carry-over from other donors' samples. The sequenced sample was PBMCs. The chain links TRBV28 to TRBJ1-3; 7 bases match TRBD1. CDR3 amino acids: CASSGSSGQAVGNTIYF. Written as DNA, the CDR3 is TGTGCCAGCAGTGGGTCGAGCGGACAGGCGGTTGGAAACACCATATATTTT. Combining the CDR3 with reference TRBV28 and TRBJ1-3 gives the whole variable domain DVKVTQSSRYLVKRTGEKVFLECVQDMDHENMFWYRQDPGLGLRLIYFSYDVKMKEKGDIPEGYSVSREKKERFSLILESASTNQTSMYLCASSGSSGQAVGNTIYFGEGSWLTVV.